This is a list of T cell receptor beta chains from one sample in a study of blood T cell repertoires in COVID-19. Sequenced by immunoSEQ multiplex PCR; TCRdb stores in-frame clones only, minus some. The sample lists around 370,000 clones; about nine tenths were seen once. Sequencing used peripheral blood. The source is a woman in her seventies with COVID-19, enrolled during active disease. Each CDR3 is given with its conserved first and last residue. Each record gives: V gene, D gene, CDR3 protein. A D gene is named only where the DNA matches it firmly.

v_gene: TRBV5-5
d_gene: TRBD1
CDR3aa: CASSPPPGQGGEKLFF

v_gene: TRBV6-5
d_gene: .
CDR3aa: CASSYSVQTQETQYF

v_gene: TRBV5-4
d_gene: TRBD2
CDR3aa: CASSFRGGTGELFF

v_gene: TRBV30
d_gene: TRBD2
CDR3aa: CAWSFGGEGDTQYF

v_gene: TRBV12-3/TRBV12-4
d_gene: .
CDR3aa: CASARSLYGYTF

v_gene: TRBV30
d_gene: .
CDR3aa: CAWRLGGAPGYTF

v_gene: TRBV5-1
d_gene: .
CDR3aa: CASSLSGKDGYTF

v_gene: TRBV6-5
d_gene: .
CDR3aa: CASSYQDNSPLHF

v_gene: TRBV23-1
d_gene: TRBD1
CDR3aa: CATKGTGVPYEQYF

v_gene: TRBV27
d_gene: TRBD2
CDR3aa: CASSPSSGGFYEQYF

v_gene: TRBV6-5
d_gene: .
CDR3aa: CASSYIGVDGYTF

v_gene: TRBV5-1
d_gene: .
CDR3aa: CASSLGGSNTEAFF

v_gene: TRBV3-1/TRBV3-2
d_gene: .
CDR3aa: CASSPQGFGTEAFF

v_gene: TRBV10-3
d_gene: TRBD1
CDR3aa: CATRDRGLNTEAFF

v_gene: TRBV28
d_gene: TRBD2
CDR3aa: CASSLAGDLEQYF

v_gene: TRBV11-2
d_gene: .
CDR3aa: CASSLGTLVEGGYTF

v_gene: TRBV24-1
d_gene: TRBD2
CDR3aa: CATSDLLAGAPGLGGELFF

v_gene: TRBV6-5
d_gene: .
CDR3aa: CASSWTKVGSNYGYTF

v_gene: TRBV7-9
d_gene: .
CDR3aa: CASSLGPRDGYTF

v_gene: TRBV4-1
d_gene: TRBD1
CDR3aa: CASSSPGQGAGELFF

v_gene: TRBV7-9
d_gene: .
CDR3aa: CASSFQVNTEAFF

v_gene: TRBV18
d_gene: TRBD2
CDR3aa: CASSPSGGQTDTQYF